This is a list of T cell receptor beta chains from one sample in a study of T cell responses to AZD1222 COVID-19 vaccine. Here immunoSEQ multiplex PCR was the method, and the copy in TCRdb shows in-frame clones only, minus some. The sample has more than 95,000 clones; about 91% are singletons. The source was peripheral blood, collected on day 0 of AZD1222 vaccination. These TCRs come from an adult in good health. Both conserved end residues are part of each CDR3. The D gene is left open where the match is weak. Clone size, where shown, is once, few, many, or a class for clones that have expanded.

d_gene,abundance,v_gene,j_gene,CDR3nt,CDR3aa
NA,NA,TRBV9,TRBJ2-5,TGTGCCAGCAGCTCAGGGGTCCCCCCGCGGGGGACCCAGTACTTC,CASSSGVPPRGTQYF
NA,NA,TRBV3-1/TRBV3-2,TRBJ1-5,TGTGCCAGCAGTCAGGGGATGACGGTGTATCAGCCCCAGCATTTT,CASSQGMTVYQPQHF
TRBD1,NA,TRBV15,TRBJ2-1,TGTGCCACCAGCAGAGGGTCGGGACAGGGGAAAGGGAATGAGCAGTTCTTC,CATSRGSGQGKGNEQFF
NA,NA,TRBV5-4,TRBJ2-3,TGTGCCAGCAGCTTATTACGTGGGTTCGGAAAAACTAGCACAGATACGCAGTATTTT,CASSLLRGFGKTSTDTQYF
NA,NA,TRBV10-1,TRBJ1-5,TGCGCCAGCAGTGAATACCTCAATCAGCCCCAGCATTTT,CASSEYLNQPQHF
TRBD1,once,TRBV29-1,TRBJ1-2,TGCAGCGTGGGGACAGGGGATGTGAAGGGCTACACCTTC,CSVGTGDVKGYTF
NA,NA,TRBV5-1,TRBJ2-5,TGCGCCAGCAGCTTGGCCCCAGGGCAAGAGACCCAGTACTTC,CASSLAPGQETQYF
TRBD1,NA,TRBV7-3,TRBJ1-1,TGTGCCAGCAGCTCCTCACAGGGGGCTGGAGCTTTCTTT,CASSSSQGAGAFF
TRBD2,NA,TRBV10-3,TRBJ2-5,TGTGCCATCAGCCCGACTAGCGGGGTGGCGCAGACCCAGTACTTC,CAISPTSGVAQTQYF
TRBD1,once,TRBV5-1,TRBJ1-4,TGCGCCAGCAAGAGGACAGGGGGGATTAATGAAAAACTGTTTTTT,CASKRTGGINEKLFF
NA,NA,TRBV2,TRBJ1-2,TGTGCCAGCAGTCAAGGGAGGTTAGGGAATGGCTACACCTTC,CASSQGRLGNGYTF
TRBD1,NA,TRBV5-6,TRBJ2-7,TGTGCCAGCAGATTTCGGGACAGGCCCCACGAGCAGTACTTC,CASRFRDRPHEQYF
NA,once,TRBV3-1/TRBV3-2,TRBJ2-3,TGTGCCAGCAGCTTCAATAGCGGAGGCACAGATACGCAGTATTTT,CASSFNSGGTDTQYF
TRBD2,NA,TRBV12-5,TRBJ2-1,TGTGCTAGTGGTTTGCTACAGAAATGGACTAGTCTTTCGTTCTTC,CASGLLQKWTSLSFF
TRBD2,NA,TRBV5-4,TRBJ2-7,TGTGCCAGCAGCTTAATAGCGGGGGGCAGCTACGAGCAGTACTTC,CASSLIAGGSYEQYF
TRBD1,NA,TRBV5-1,TRBJ1-2,TGCGCCAGCAGCCGATTGACAACAGGGGGAGTAAATGGCTACACCTTC,CASSRLTTGGVNGYTF
NA,once,TRBV19,TRBJ2-1,TGTGCCAGTAGTTGGGAACACGGTCAGAATGAGCAGTTCTTC,CASSWEHGQNEQFF
NA,NA,TRBV27,TRBJ2-3,TGTGCCAGCAGTTTTGGGTTCGCCACAGATACGCAGTATTTT,CASSFGFATDTQYF
NA,NA,TRBV12-3/TRBV12-4,TRBJ1-3,TGTGCCAGCAGTAGAAACACCATATATTTT,CASSRNTIYF
TRBD1,NA,TRBV6-5,TRBJ1-3,TGTGCCAGCACCATAGGGACAGTAGGAAACACCATATATTTT,CASTIGTVGNTIYF
NA,NA,TRBV4-1,TRBJ1-1,TGCGCCAGCAGCCAAGGAGGAGAAATGAACACTGAAGCTTTCTTT,CASSQGGEMNTEAFF
TRBD1,NA,TRBV19,TRBJ2-7,TGTGCCAGTAGTATAGGAGGGACAGGGTTGCGGGAGCAGTACTTC,CASSIGGTGLREQYF
NA,once,TRBV6-1,TRBJ1-1,TGTGCCAGCAGTGAAGTTGGAGGAAACACTGAAGCTTTCTTT,CASSEVGGNTEAFF
NA,NA,TRBV12-3/TRBV12-4,TRBJ1-5,TGTGCCAGCAGTTATGGGGAGCAGCCCCAGCATTTT,CASSYGEQPQHF
TRBD1,NA,TRBV19,TRBJ1-4,TGTGCCAGTAGTATGAGGGGGCCCTCAGGGGCAACTAATGAAAAACTGTTTTTT,CASSMRGPSGATNEKLFF
TRBD2,once,TRBV6-1,TRBJ2-3,TGTGCCAGCAGTGAACTAGCGGGGGGTTCAGATACGCAGTATTTT,CASSELAGGSDTQYF
NA,NA,TRBV6-2/TRBV6-3,TRBJ2-2,TGTGCCAGCAGTTGGGCCGCCGTACAGGGTTATGCCGGGGAGCTGTTTTTT,CASSWAAVQGYAGELFF
TRBD1,NA,TRBV10-3,TRBJ1-3,TGTGCCATCAACGACAGGGGTGGAAACACCATATATTTT,CAINDRGGNTIYF
TRBD1,NA,TRBV7-3,TRBJ1-3,TGTGCCAGCAGCACCACAGGGGGCGCAGGAAACACCATATATTTT,CASSTTGGAGNTIYF
NA,once,TRBV4-2,TRBJ1-4,TGTGCCAGCAGCCCAGGGATCCGGACTAATGAAAAACTGTTTTTT,CASSPGIRTNEKLFF
TRBD1,once,TRBV29-1,TRBJ1-5,TGCAGCGTTCTGACAGGGGTCAATCAGCCCCAGCATTTT,CSVLTGVNQPQHF
TRBD1,NA,TRBV11-1,TRBJ1-2,TGTGCCAGCAGCTCCTCCGGGACAGGGGGGTATGGCTACACCTTC,CASSSSGTGGYGYTF
NA,NA,TRBV30,TRBJ1-1,TGTGCCTGGACTTGGGGGCTGGGCACTGAAGCTTTCTTT,CAWTWGLGTEAFF
NA,NA,TRBV12-3/TRBV12-4,TRBJ1-5,TGTGCCAGCAGTTTCACAGCCCAGCCCCAGCATTTT,CASSFTAQPQHF
NA,NA,TRBV25-1,TRBJ1-3,TGTGCCAGCAGTGAGTACAGCTACATTGGAAACACCATATATTTT,CASSEYSYIGNTIYF
TRBD1,NA,TRBV4-1,TRBJ1-4,TGCGCCAGCAGCCAGGTGGGGACAGCTAATGAAAAACTGTTTTTT,CASSQVGTANEKLFF
NA,NA,TRBV13,TRBJ1-3,TGTGCCAGCAGCTCCGTCCCCAGCTCTGGAAACACCATATATTTT,CASSSVPSSGNTIYF
NA,NA,TRBV12-3/TRBV12-4,TRBJ2-1,TGTGCCAGCAGTTCGGGACCCAACAATGAGCAGTTCTTC,CASSSGPNNEQFF
NA,NA,TRBV19,TRBJ1-2,TGTGCCAGTAGTATAGGAATAACAAGTAACTATGGCTACACCTTC,CASSIGITSNYGYTF
NA,NA,TRBV5-1,TRBJ1-2,TGCGCCAGCAGCTTGTCTGCAGCCTGGGGCTACACCTTC,CASSLSAAWGYTF
NA,NA,TRBV19,TRBJ1-2,TGTGCCAGTAGACTCTACTATGGCTACACCTTC,CASRLYYGYTF
NA,NA,TRBV6-5,TRBJ2-1,TGTGCCAGCAGTTACCGGCCTAGGGTCGGTGAGCAGTTCTTC,CASSYRPRVGEQFF
TRBD2,NA,TRBV6-1,TRBJ2-3,TGTGCCAGCAGTGAGTTACCTTACGGGGGGACTAGCACAGATACGCAGTATTTT,CASSELPYGGTSTDTQYF
NA,NA,TRBV2,TRBJ1-4,TGTGCCAGCAGCAAAACGACGGTTAATAATGAAAAACTGTTTTTT,CASSKTTVNNEKLFF
TRBD1,NA,TRBV3-1/TRBV3-2,TRBJ2-4,TGTGCCAGCAGCCCACTGGCAGGGGGTGACATTCAGTACTTC,CASSPLAGGDIQYF
NA,NA,TRBV3-1/TRBV3-2,TRBJ2-1,TGTGCCAGCACCCACTTAGTTGGGGCTTACAATGAGCAGTTCTTC,CASTHLVGAYNEQFF
TRBD1,NA,TRBV7-8,TRBJ1-5,TGTGCCAGCAGCTTAGAAGGCAGGGACAGCAGTCAGCCCCAGCATTTT,CASSLEGRDSSQPQHF
TRBD2,NA,TRBV4-1,TRBJ2-5,TGCGCCAGCAGCCAAGTAGCGGGGTACCCGCAAGAGACCCAGTACTTC,CASSQVAGYPQETQYF
TRBD2,NA,TRBV6-6,TRBJ2-3,TGTGCCAGCAGTTACTCTGGGGGGGTGGGGGATACGCAGTATTTT,CASSYSGGVGDTQYF
NA,few,TRBV5-6,TRBJ2-7,TGTGCCAGCAGCTCCACCGGACGGTACGAGCAGTACTTC,CASSSTGRYEQYF
TRBD1,few,TRBV23-1,TRBJ1-5,TGCGCCAGCAGTCTCACAAATGGACAGGGTAGCAATCAGCCCCAGCATTTT,CASSLTNGQGSNQPQHF
NA,NA,TRBV20-1,TRBJ2-5,TGCAGTGCCACCGTGGAGACCCAGTACTTC,CSATVETQYF
TRBD1,NA,TRBV10-2,TRBJ1-1,TGCGCCAGCACCTACAGAGGGGGCCGGAACACTGAAGCTTTCTTT,CASTYRGGRNTEAFF